The present T cell receptor (beta chain) was sequenced within a study of shared T cell receptors in the human thymus. Measured with immunoSEQ multiplex PCR; TCRdb has only the in-frame clones, and not every one. The sample has approximately 580,000 clones; 78% are singletons. The CDR3 has 12 amino acids. Germline CDR1 ENHRY, CDR2 SYGVKD. Between the trimmed V and J ends, which lost 6 bases and 3 bases, there was a span of 9 bases. The same data also went into a second study, on human thymus T cells. That publication notes: Infants, healthy and Finnish, who were having corrective surgery for congenital heart defects served as donors. Resections obtained during corrective heart surgery supplied the thymus tissue. There were highly overlapping thymic repertoires among unrelated individuals, as related research reported.

V is TRBV10-3 and J is TRBJ2-7; weak D call: TRBD1 (5 bases). The origin of this receptor is a boy under two years old with a congenital heart defect. The sample taken for sequencing was thymocytes. CDR3 protein: CAIREGDYEQYF. CDR3 in DNA: TGTGCCATCAGGGAAGGGGACTACGAGCAGTACTTC.